The sequence of this T cell receptor beta chain was determined in a study of control samples from healthy donors and cancer patients. Germline CDR1 is KGHSH and CDR2 is LQKENI. The CDR3 covers 15 residues. With 9 bases clipped from V and 2 bases from J, the junction kept 7 bases outside the gene matches. Clones were read by immunoSEQ multiplex PCR, and TCRdb kept only the in-frame ones, dropping some. The sample yields some 99,000 clones, 75% to 90% seen once. This receptor was obtained from a woman aged 50 to 60 in good health. The rearrangement uses TRBV18 and TRBJ2-4, with 10 bases identical to TRBD1. Sequencing was carried out using blood. The CDR3 loop reads CASYRGQGTKNIQYF. The CDR3 nucleotides read TGTGCCAGTTATCGGGGACAGGGGACCAAAAACATTCAGTACTTC.